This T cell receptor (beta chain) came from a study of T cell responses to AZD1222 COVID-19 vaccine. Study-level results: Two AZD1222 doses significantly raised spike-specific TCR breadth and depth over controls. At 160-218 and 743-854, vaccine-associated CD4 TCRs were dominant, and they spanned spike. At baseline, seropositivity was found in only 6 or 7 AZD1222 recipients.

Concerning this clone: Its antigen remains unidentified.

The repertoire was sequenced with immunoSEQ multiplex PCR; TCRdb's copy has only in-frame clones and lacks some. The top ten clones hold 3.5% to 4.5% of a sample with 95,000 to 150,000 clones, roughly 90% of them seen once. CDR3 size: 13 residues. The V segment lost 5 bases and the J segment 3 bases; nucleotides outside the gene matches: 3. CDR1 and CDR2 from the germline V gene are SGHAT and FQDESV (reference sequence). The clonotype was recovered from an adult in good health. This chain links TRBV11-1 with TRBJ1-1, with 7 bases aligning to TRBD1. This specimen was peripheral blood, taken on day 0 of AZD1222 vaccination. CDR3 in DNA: TGTGCCAGCAGCCCGCAGGGGGACACTGAAGCTTTCTTT. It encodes CASSPQGDTEAFF.